A selection of T cell receptor beta chains follows, all from one sample in a study of post-analysis software for immune sequencing data. TCRdb ran MiXCR on the PCR reads and lists one entry per CDR3 protein. This table has hundreds of thousands of distinct CDR3 sequences, about 60% appearing once. Input material: blood. The receptors originated from a girl aged 2-10 years with multiple sclerosis. Each CDR3 is given with its conserved first and last residue. Each record gives: J gene, D gene, V gene, clone size, CDR3 DNA, CDR3 protein. The D gene is left open where the match is weak. Size values are once, few and many counts, or a class for expanded clones, and some rows have none.

j_call: TRBJ2-7
d_call: TRBD2
v_call: TRBV7-9
clone_size: few
cdr3_nt: TGTGCCAGCAGCAATACGGGACTAGCGGGAGGCACCTACGAGCAGTACTTC
cdr3_aa: CASSNTGLAGGTYEQYF

j_call: TRBJ1-1
d_call: TRBD1
v_call: TRBV25-1
clone_size: -
cdr3_nt: TGTGCCAGCAGTGAATGCGGGACAGGGTGTGAGAACACTGAAGCTTTCTTT
cdr3_aa: CASSECGTGCENTEAFF

j_call: TRBJ1-2
d_call: TRBD1
v_call: TRBV5-1
clone_size: -
cdr3_nt: TGCGCCAGCAGCTTGGCGACAGGGGATAAAGGCTACACCTTC
cdr3_aa: CASSLATGDKGYTF

j_call: TRBJ2-3
d_call: TRBD1
v_call: TRBV24-1
clone_size: -
cdr3_nt: TGTGCCACCAGTGACCCCGGACAGGGGGGAGGGGATACGCAGTATTTT
cdr3_aa: CATSDPGQGGGDTQYF

j_call: TRBJ1-2
d_call: -
v_call: TRBV15
clone_size: -
cdr3_nt: TGTGCCACCAGCAGAGATGGGGACTATGGCTACACCTTC
cdr3_aa: CATSRDGDYGYTF

j_call: TRBJ2-1
d_call: TRBD1
v_call: TRBV29-1
clone_size: -
cdr3_nt: TGCAGCTCAAGGACAGGGAGCAATGAGCAGTTCTTC
cdr3_aa: CSSRTGSNEQFF

j_call: TRBJ2-1
d_call: -
v_call: TRBV20-1
clone_size: -
cdr3_nt: TGCAGTTTGTTGTCCGTGGACTACAATGAGCAGTTCTTC
cdr3_aa: CSLLSVDYNEQFF

j_call: TRBJ1-4
d_call: -
v_call: TRBV24-1
clone_size: -
cdr3_nt: TGTGCCACCAGTGGGGGAGATGCAACTAATGAAAAACTGTTTTTT
cdr3_aa: CATSGGDATNEKLFF

j_call: TRBJ2-1
d_call: -
v_call: TRBV19
clone_size: -
cdr3_nt: TGTGCCAGTGTTTCCTACAATGAGCAGTTCTTC
cdr3_aa: CASVSYNEQFF

j_call: TRBJ1-5
d_call: -
v_call: TRBV3-1
clone_size: -
cdr3_nt: TGTGCCAGCAGCCAAGACAGGTATAGCAATCAGCCCCAGCATTTT
cdr3_aa: CASSQDRYSNQPQHF

j_call: TRBJ2-1
d_call: -
v_call: TRBV6-2/TRBV6-3
clone_size: once
cdr3_nt: TGTGCCAGCGGTTTCGGGGGAAATGAGCAGTTCTTC
cdr3_aa: CASGFGGNEQFF

j_call: TRBJ2-6
d_call: TRBD1
v_call: TRBV2
clone_size: -
cdr3_nt: TGTGCCAGCAGGGGACAGCTGGGTGCCAACGTCCTGACTTTC
cdr3_aa: CASRGQLGANVLTF

j_call: TRBJ2-3
d_call: -
v_call: TRBV20-1
clone_size: -
cdr3_nt: TGCAGTGCTAGAGGGCTGACGAGCGGAGGCTCAGATACGCAGTATTTT
cdr3_aa: CSARGLTSGGSDTQYF

j_call: TRBJ2-1
d_call: TRBD2
v_call: TRBV6-2/TRBV6-3
clone_size: -
cdr3_nt: TGTGCCAGCAGTAACCTAGCGGGAGGTAGGTCCTACAATGAGCAGTTCTTC
cdr3_aa: CASSNLAGGRSYNEQFF

j_call: TRBJ1-6
d_call: -
v_call: TRBV6-2/TRBV6-3
clone_size: -
cdr3_nt: TGTGCCAGCAGTTACTCGCTGGGAATAGGGAGCTCACCCCTCCACTTT
cdr3_aa: CASSYSLGIGSSPLHF

j_call: TRBJ1-2
d_call: -
v_call: TRBV2
clone_size: -
cdr3_nt: TGTGCCAGCAGTGAAAACAGGGATGATGGCTACACCTTC
cdr3_aa: CASSENRDDGYTF

j_call: TRBJ2-3
d_call: TRBD2
v_call: TRBV29-1
clone_size: -
cdr3_nt: TGCAGCGCCCTTCTAGCGGGGGGGCCTGATACGCAGTATTTT
cdr3_aa: CSALLAGGPDTQYF

j_call: TRBJ1-1
d_call: TRBD1
v_call: TRBV7-8
clone_size: -
cdr3_nt: TGTGCCAGCAGCCGACCCATTACAGGGGGAAAAACTGAAGCTTTCTTT
cdr3_aa: CASSRPITGGKTEAFF

j_call: TRBJ2-5
d_call: -
v_call: TRBV5-1
clone_size: -
cdr3_nt: TGCGCCAGCAGCTTGGGTTACAGGGCCCTATCACAAGAGACCCAGTACTTC
cdr3_aa: CASSLGYRALSQETQYF

j_call: TRBJ2-5
d_call: -
v_call: TRBV7-7
clone_size: -
cdr3_nt: TGTGCCAGCAGCCCGACCCCGTGGGAAGAGACCCAGTACTTC
cdr3_aa: CASSPTPWEETQYF

j_call: TRBJ2-1
d_call: -
v_call: TRBV29-1
clone_size: -
cdr3_nt: TGCAGCGTTGAAGCCGGGGGCCTAGAAAAGAGTTATGAGCAGTTCTTC
cdr3_aa: CSVEAGGLEKSYEQFF

j_call: TRBJ2-3
d_call: -
v_call: TRBV12-3/TRBV12-4
clone_size: -
cdr3_nt: TGTGCCAGCCTGAGGGGGGCTAGCGGCACAGATACGCAGTATTTT
cdr3_aa: CASLRGASGTDTQYF